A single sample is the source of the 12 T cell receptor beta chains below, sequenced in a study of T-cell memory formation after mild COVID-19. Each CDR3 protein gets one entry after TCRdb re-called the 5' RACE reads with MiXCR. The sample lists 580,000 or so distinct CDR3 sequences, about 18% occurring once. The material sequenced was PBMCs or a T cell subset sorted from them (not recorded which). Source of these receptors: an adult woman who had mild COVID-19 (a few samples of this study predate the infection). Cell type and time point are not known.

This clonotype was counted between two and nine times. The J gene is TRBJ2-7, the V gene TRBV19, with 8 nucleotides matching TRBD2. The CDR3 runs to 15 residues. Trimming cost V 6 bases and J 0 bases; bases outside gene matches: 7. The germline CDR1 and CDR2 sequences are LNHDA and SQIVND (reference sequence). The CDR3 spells CASSSSGGRSYEQYF. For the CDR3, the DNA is TGTGCCAGTAGCTCGAGCGGGGGCCGCTCCTACGAGCAGTACTTC.

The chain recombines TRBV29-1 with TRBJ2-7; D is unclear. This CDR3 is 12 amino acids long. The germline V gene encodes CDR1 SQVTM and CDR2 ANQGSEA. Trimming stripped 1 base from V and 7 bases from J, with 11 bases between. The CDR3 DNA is TGCAGCGTTGAAGGGCTTTGGGGAGAGCAGTACTTC. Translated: CSVEGLWGEQYF.

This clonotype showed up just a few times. Here the CDR3 DNA reads TGTGCCAGCAGTCGTCGGACTGCGGATGAATATGGCTACACCTTC. Protein sequence: CASSRRTADEYGYTF. The chain couples TRBV6-5 to TRBJ1-2; no firm D call. V lost 5 bases and J 5 bases, leaving 18 bases between the germline ends. The CDR3 extends over 15 amino acids. In germline, CDR1 is MNHEY, CDR2 SVGAGI.

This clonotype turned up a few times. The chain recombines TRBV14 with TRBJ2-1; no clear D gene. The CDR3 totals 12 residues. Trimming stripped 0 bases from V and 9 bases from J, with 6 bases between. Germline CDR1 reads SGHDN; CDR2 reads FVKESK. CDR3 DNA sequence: TGTGCCAGCAGCCAAGACAGCCGTGAGCAGTTCTTC. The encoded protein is CASSQDSREQFF.

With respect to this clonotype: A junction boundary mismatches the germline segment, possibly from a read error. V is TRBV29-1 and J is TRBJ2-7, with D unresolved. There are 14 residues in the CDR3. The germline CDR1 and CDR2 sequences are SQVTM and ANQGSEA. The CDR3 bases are TGCAGCGTTGGGGATCCGGGTGTCTCCTACGAGCATTACTTC. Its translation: CSVGDPGVSYEHYF.

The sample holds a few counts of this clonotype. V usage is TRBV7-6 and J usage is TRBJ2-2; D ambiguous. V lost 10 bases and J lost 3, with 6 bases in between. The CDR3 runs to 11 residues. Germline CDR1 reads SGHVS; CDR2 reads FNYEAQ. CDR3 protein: CAIGDTGELFF. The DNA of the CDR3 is TGTGCCATTGGGGACACCGGGGAGCTGTTTTTT.

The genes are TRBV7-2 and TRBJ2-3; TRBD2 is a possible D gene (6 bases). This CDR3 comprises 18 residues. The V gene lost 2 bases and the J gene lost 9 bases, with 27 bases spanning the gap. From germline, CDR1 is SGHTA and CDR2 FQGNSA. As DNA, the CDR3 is TGTGCCAGCAGCTTAATCGGCGGGCGATCGAACGGAGGGAAGACGCAGTATTTT. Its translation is CASSLIGGRSNGGKTQYF.

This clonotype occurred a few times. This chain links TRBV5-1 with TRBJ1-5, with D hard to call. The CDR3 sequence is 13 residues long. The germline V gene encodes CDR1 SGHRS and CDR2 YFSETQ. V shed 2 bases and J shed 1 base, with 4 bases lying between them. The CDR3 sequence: CASSFASNQPQHF. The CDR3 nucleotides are TGCGCCAGCAGCTTTGCCAGCAATCAGCCCCAGCATTTT.

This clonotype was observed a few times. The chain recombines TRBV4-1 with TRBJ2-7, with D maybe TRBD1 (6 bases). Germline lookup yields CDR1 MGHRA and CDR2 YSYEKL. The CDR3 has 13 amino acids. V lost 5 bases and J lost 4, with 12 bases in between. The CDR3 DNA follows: TGCGCCAGCAGCGAACAACAGGGTTACGAGCAGTACTTC. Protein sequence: CASSEQQGYEQYF.

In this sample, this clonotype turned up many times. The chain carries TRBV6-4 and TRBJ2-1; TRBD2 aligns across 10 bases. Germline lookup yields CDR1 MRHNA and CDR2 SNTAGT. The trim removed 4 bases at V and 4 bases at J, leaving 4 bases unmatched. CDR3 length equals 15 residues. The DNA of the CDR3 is TGTGCCAGCAGTGCCACTAGCGGGACGTACAATGAGCAGTTCTTC. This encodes CASSATSGTYNEQFF.

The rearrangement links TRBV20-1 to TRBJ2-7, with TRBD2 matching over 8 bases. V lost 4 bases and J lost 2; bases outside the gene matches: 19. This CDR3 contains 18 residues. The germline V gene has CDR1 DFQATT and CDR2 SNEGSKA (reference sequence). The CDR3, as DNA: TGCAGTGCTATAAGTGCGGGGGGTACTTCCTTCAGCACCTACGAGCAGTACTTC. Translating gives CSAISAGGTSFSTYEQYF.

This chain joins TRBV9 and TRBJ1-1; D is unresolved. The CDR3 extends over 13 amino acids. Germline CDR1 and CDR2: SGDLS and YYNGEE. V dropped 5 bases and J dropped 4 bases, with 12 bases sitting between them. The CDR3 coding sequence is TGTGCCAGCAGTGCCCAGCAGGTCACTGAAGCTTTCTTT. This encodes CASSAQQVTEAFF.